Listed here are 25 T cell receptor beta chains from one sample, sequenced in a study of Graves' ophthalmopathy and Graves' hyperthyroidism. TCR beta CDR3 regions were amplified from RNA transcripts. Second-round multiplex PCR came after a first-round RT-PCR that employed HTBI primers. TCRdb re-derived calls from the multiplex PCR reads in MiXCR, one entry per CDR3 protein. Of 210,000 or so distinct CDR3 sequences listed, 25% to 30% are singletons. The sample consisted of peripheral blood. The receptor set was obtained from a man aged 50 to 60 with Graves' ophthalmopathy.

At least ten counts were recorded for this clonotype. The chain carries TRBV20-1 and TRBJ2-7; 7 bases are a match to TRBD2. The CDR3 spans 13 residues. V shed 3 bases and J 2 bases; nucleotides not matched to a gene: 4. Germline CDR1 is DFQATT and CDR2 is SNEGSKA (reference sequence). The CDR3, as DNA: TGCAGTGCTAGGTCTAGCGGTACCTACGAGCAGTACTTC. Protein sequence: CSARSSGTYEQYF.

This clonotype was recorded many times. The V call is TRBV29-1, the J call TRBJ2-2; D gene unclear. Germline loops: CDR1 SQVTM, CDR2 ANQGSEA. This CDR3 spans 12 amino acids. The V gene lost 4 bases and the J gene lost 4 bases, with 7 bases spanning the gap. The CDR3 nucleotides are TGCAGCGTTGTCAATTTCACCGGGGAGCTGTTTTTT. Its protein is CSVVNFTGELFF.

This clonotype was observed at least ten times. The chain combines TRBV28 with TRBJ1-3; D not resolved. The CDR3 length is 13 residues. Trimming stripped 6 bases from V and 4 bases from J, with 10 bases between. The germline V gene encodes CDR1 MDHEN and CDR2 SYDVKM. For the CDR3, the DNA is TGTGCCAGCAGCAGAAACAACGGAAACACCATATATTTT. Translation: CASSRNNGNTIYF.

V usage is TRBV4-1 and J usage is TRBJ2-2, with 9 nucleotides matching TRBD1. The junction had 3 bases not matched to a gene; V was cut back by 9 bases and J by 1 base. The germline V gene encodes CDR1 MGHRA and CDR2 YSYEKL. The CDR3 covers 14 residues. The CDR3 sequence is CASMDRGNTGELFF. The CDR3, as DNA: TGCGCCAGTATGGACAGGGGGAACACCGGGGAGCTGTTTTTT.

The chain carries TRBV12-3 or TRBV12-4 and TRBJ1-1; no reliable D call. The CDR3 covers 14 residues. V lost 1 base to trimming and J lost 6 bases, with 12 bases between them. In DNA form, the CDR3 reads TGTGCCAGCAGTTTAGGAGTCAATGGGGCTGAAGCTTTCTTT. Protein: CASSLGVNGAEAFF.

This clonotype occurred a few times. This CDR3 is CASTQGGLAGATQYF. The CDR3 DNA follows: TGTGCCAGCACCCAAGGGGGACTAGCGGGAGCGACCCAGTACTTC. V usage is TRBV28 and J usage is TRBJ2-5; 14 bases line up with TRBD2. Germline CDR1 is MDHEN and CDR2 is SYDVKM. The CDR3 consists of 15 residues. The trim removed 7 bases at V and 7 bases at J, leaving 8 bases unmatched.

The V call is TRBV29-1, the J call TRBJ2-7; 12 positions match TRBD1. V was clipped by 4 bases and J by 6 bases; unmatched bases: 7. CDR1 and CDR2 from the germline V gene are SQVTM and ANQGSEA. The CDR3 runs to 14 residues. DNA of the CDR3: TGCAGCGTTGCCGAACCGGGACAGGGGGCCGAGCAGTACTTC. This gives the protein CSVAEPGQGAEQYF.

V usage is TRBV6-1 and J usage is TRBJ2-5; tentatively, D is TRBD2 (5 bases). The CDR3 is 16 amino acids. The germline gives CDR1 MNHNS, CDR2 SASEGT. V was shortened by 0 bases and J by 3 bases, with 14 bases between the two germline ends. The CDR3 nucleotides read TGTGCCAGCAGTGAAGCGGAGGTGTCCGAAGAAGAGACCCAGTACTTC. This sequence encodes CASSEAEVSEEETQYF.

Concerning this clonotype: An end of the junction does not agree with germline; a read error may underlie this. The chain carries TRBV6-1 and TRBJ2-5, with 7 bases fitting TRBD1. The CDR3 length is 15 residues. Germline assignment: CDR1 MNHNS and CDR2 SASEGT. CDR3 DNA sequence: TGTGCCAGCAGTCGCACCCAGGGGGTCCAAGAGACCCGGTACTTC. This encodes CASSRTQGVQETRYF.

Many counts were recorded for this clonotype. This chain links TRBV7-2 with TRBJ2-7; 7 nucleotides match TRBD2. Losses at the gene ends were 5 bases for V and 4 bases for J; bases not matched to a gene: 14. Germline V gene data show CDR1 as SGHTA and CDR2 as FQGNSA. CDR3 size: 16 residues. CDR3 protein: CASSQTLGLVSYEQYF. The CDR3 region has the DNA TGTGCCAGCAGCCAGACACTTGGACTAGTGTCGTACGAGCAGTACTTC.

This clonotype has ten or more counts. The J gene is TRBJ2-5, the V gene TRBV5-1, with unresolved D. CDR3 length: 15 amino acids. V was shortened by 3 bases and J by 6 bases, with 18 bases between the two germline ends. Germline lookup yields CDR1 SGHRS and CDR2 YFSETQ. CDR3 region: CASSSSANQLQTQYF. The CDR3 DNA is TGCGCCAGCAGCTCCTCGGCTAACCAGCTGCAGACCCAGTACTTC.

This clonotype was detected ten times or more. The chain joins TRBV3-1 to TRBJ2-7; D call uncertain. The CDR3 is 14 amino acids. Trimming shortened V by 4 bases and J by 3 bases, and 13 bases separated the two germline ends. CDR1 LGHDT and CDR2 YNNKEL come from the germline V gene (reference sequence). The CDR3: CASSPGPSGYEQYF. The CDR3 nucleotides are TGTGCCAGCAGCCCGGGTCCATCCGGCTACGAGCAGTACTTC.

The chain employs TRBV28 and TRBJ2-7; D perhaps matches TRBD1 (6 bases). The CDR3 extends over 14 amino acids. Between the trimmed V and J ends, which lost 2 bases and 6 bases, there was a span of 14 bases. CDR1 and CDR2 (germline): MDHEN, SYDVKM. The CDR3 nucleotides read TGTGCCAGCAGTTTAGGGGGCACGGGGCTCGAGCAGTACTTC. Translating it yields CASSLGGTGLEQYF.

The gene calls are TRBV30 and TRBJ1-1; 7 bases agree with TRBD1. The CDR3 spans 13 residues. Per germline, CDR1 GTSNPN and CDR2 SVGIG (reference sequence). J gave up 4 bases and V 5 bases, and 7 bases lay outside the gene matches. CDR3 nucleotides: TGTGCCTGGCACACAGGGGTGGGCACTGAAGCTTTCTTT. It encodes CAWHTGVGTEAFF.

This clonotype was observed at least ten times. The gene calls are TRBV14 and TRBJ2-7; possibly TRBD1 for D (5 bases). V shed 3 bases and J shed 1 base, with 13 bases lying between them. The germline gives CDR1 SGHDN, CDR2 FVKESK. This CDR3 comprises 15 residues. The CDR3 nucleotides are TGTGCCAGCAGCCATAGCAGGGTTGTATCCTACGAGCAGTACTTC. Its protein product is CASSHSRVVSYEQYF. Complete variable domain (other parts from reference TRBV14 and TRBJ2-7): EAGVTQFPSHSVIEKGQTVTLRCDPISGHDNLYWYRRVMGKEIKFLLHFVKESKQDESGMPNNRFLAERTGGTYSTLKVQPAELEDSGVYFCASSHSRVVSYEQYFGPGTRLTVT.

This clonotype was seen just once. The chain links TRBV12-3 or TRBV12-4 to TRBJ2-6; 9 nucleotides match TRBD2. There are 15 residues in the CDR3. With 4 bases clipped from V and 3 bases from J, the junction kept 1 base outside the gene matches. The CDR3 protein is CASSSLAGGANVLTF. CDR3 DNA: TGTGCCAGCAGTTCACTAGCGGGTGGGGCCAACGTCCTGACTTTC.

This clonotype has just one count. The rearrangement joins TRBV28 to TRBJ2-7; D gene unclear. The CDR3 is 14 residues long. Germline lookup yields CDR1 MDHEN and CDR2 SYDVKM. V was pared by 5 bases and J by 2 bases, with 13 bases between. CDR3 residues: CASSPLRETYEQYF. CDR3 nucleotides: TGTGCCAGCAGTCCCCTTCGAGAAACCTACGAGCAGTACTTC.

This clonotype was found many times. The J gene is TRBJ1-2, the V gene TRBV9; D gene unclear. This CDR3 contains 15 residues. Germline V lookup: CDR1 SGDLS, CDR2 YYNGEE. The V end lost 0 bases, the J end lost 2 bases, and 11 bases lay between the germline ends. Written as DNA, the CDR3 is TGTGCCAGCAGCGTAGTCGAAACCTTAAACTATGGCTACACCTTC. It yields the protein CASSVVETLNYGYTF. The variable domain in full, with the rest retrieved from reference TRBV9 and TRBJ1-2, is DSGVTQTPKHLITATGQRVTLRCSPRSGDLSVYWYQQSLDQGLQFLIQYYNGEERAKGNILERFSAQQFPDLHSELNLSSLELGDSALYFCASSVVETLNYGYTFGSGTRLTVV.

This clonotype occurred many times. The V and J genes are TRBV4-3 and TRBJ2-2; 7 bases map to TRBD2. With V trimmed by 0 bases and J by 3 bases, 4 bases remained unmatched. Germline lookup yields CDR1 LGHNA and CDR2 YSLEER. This CDR3 is built from 16 residues. The CDR3 sequence: CASSQETSVYTGELFF. In DNA, the CDR3 is TGCGCCAGCAGCCAAGAAACTAGCGTTTACACCGGGGAGCTGTTTTTT.

This clonotype was picked up many times. The gene calls are TRBV7-3 and TRBJ1-2, with 7 bases that match TRBD1. Looked up from germline, CDR1 is SGHTA and CDR2 is FQGTGA. CDR3 length equals 17 residues. V shed 5 bases and J 1 base; nucleotides not matched to a gene: 13. The DNA of the CDR3 is TGTGCCAGCAGCCCCGACTTCTGGACAGGCGTTAACTATGGCTACACCTTC. Translated: CASSPDFWTGVNYGYTF. Drawing the rest from reference TRBV7-3 and TRBJ1-2, the complete variable domain is GAGVSQTPSNKVTEKGKYVELRCDPISGHTALYWYRQSLGQGPEFLIYFQGTGAADDSGLPNDRFFAVRPEGSVSTLKIQRTERGDSAVYLCASSPDFWTGVNYGYTFGSGTRLTVV.

This clonotype was counted at least ten times. The CDR3 sequence is CASSSDIHQPQHF. The CDR3 DNA is TGTGCCAGCAGTTCTGATATCCATCAGCCCCAGCATTTT. J is TRBJ1-5 and V is TRBV12-3 or TRBV12-4, with D unclear. Trimming took 4 bases from V and 5 from J, leaving 9 bases between them. The CDR3 is 13 residues long.

In this sample, this clonotype turned up many times. The chain uses TRBV19 and TRBJ1-5; D possibly corresponds to TRBD1 (5 bases). V lost 2 bases and J 6 bases, leaving 14 bases between the germline ends. This CDR3 has 15 amino acids. The germline V gene has CDR1 LNHDA and CDR2 SQIVND (reference sequence). In nucleotides, the CDR3 is TGTGCCAGTAGTATACTGGGGCAGGGAGGTCAGCCCCAGCATTTT. It codes for CASSILGQGGQPQHF.

At least ten counts were recorded for this clonotype. The chain employs TRBV7-8 and TRBJ1-5; D is ambiguous. Germline assignment: CDR1 SGHVS and CDR2 FQNEAQ. The V gene lost 5 bases and the J gene lost 5 bases, with 13 bases spanning the gap. CDR3 length: 14 residues. CDR3 bases: TGTGCCAGCAGCCCGTCCAACTCGTATCAGCCCCAGCATTTT. The encoded protein is CASSPSNSYQPQHF. The complete variable domain, with remaining parts taken from reference TRBV7-8 and TRBJ1-5, reads GAGVSQSPRYKVAKRGQDVALRCDPISGHVSLFWYQQALGQGPEFLTYFQNEAQLDKSGLPSDRFFAERPEGSVSTLKIQRTQQEDSAVYLCASSPSNSYQPQHFGDGTRLSIL.

The chain links TRBV2 to TRBJ1-2; 10 nucleotides line up with TRBD1. In germline, CDR1 is SNHLY, CDR2 FYNNEI. Losses at the gene ends were 7 bases for V and 2 bases for J; bases not matched to a gene: 7. The CDR3 runs 15 residues. The CDR3 DNA sequence: TGTGCCAGCACCAAAGGGACAGGGGCAAACTATGGCTACACCTTC. It is translated as CASTKGTGANYGYTF.

This sequence joins TRBV6-5 and TRBJ1-1; D unclear. Deletions cut 6 bases from V and 6 bases from J, with 11 bases between. The CDR3 is made up of 12 amino acids. Looked up from germline, CDR1 is MNHEY and CDR2 is SVGAGI. The CDR3 loop is CASSNLVAEAFF. CDR3 sequence (DNA): TGTGCCAGCAGCAATCTAGTAGCTGAAGCTTTCTTT.